These 10 T cell receptor beta chains were all obtained from the same sample, sequenced in a study of T cell repertoires in cytomegalovirus infection. No cognate antigen is known for these TCRs. From the reads, TCRdb called clonotypes with MiXCR, one entry per CDR3 protein. This table has some 920,000 distinct CDR3 sequences, roughly 31% appearing once. The sample here was cultured CD8+ T cells from PBMCs, taken from culture after CMV antigen stimulation. All receptors derive from a human donor in good health (CMV status not recorded). Some clones in this sample may be carry-over from other donors' samples.

This clonotype was observed at least ten times. This chain joins TRBV7-6 and TRBJ2-7, with 15 nucleotides matching TRBD2. The CDR3 is 15 amino acids. Trimming removed 5 bases from V and 5 bases from J; junction bases left unmatched: 4. Germline loops: CDR1 SGHVS, CDR2 FNYEAQ. CDR3 bases: TGTGCCAGCAGCCCCCGGACTAGCGGGGGGGACGAGCAGTACTTC. Protein sequence: CASSPRTSGGDEQYF.

This clonotype was seen ten or more times. The rearrangement uses TRBV28 and TRBJ2-2; TRBD1 matches 10 bases. The CDR3 has 16 residues. Germline CDR1 and CDR2: MDHEN and SYDVKM. J lost 4 bases, V lost 5 bases, and 7 bases had no gene match. CDR3 DNA: TGTGCCAGCAGTCCCCGACAGGGGGCTATCACCGGGGAGCTGTTTTTT. Amino acids: CASSPRQGAITGELFF.

This clonotype was counted only a few times. The rearrangement links TRBV4-1 to TRBJ1-1; 8 bases fit TRBD1. Germline trimming cut 3 bases from V and 1 base from J; bases unmatched to any gene: 4. The germline gives CDR1 MGHRA, CDR2 YSYEKL. The CDR3 contains 15 residues. The CDR3 spells CASSQRGTGNTEAFF. CDR3 DNA: TGCGCCAGCAGCCAGCGGGGGACAGGGAACACTGAAGCTTTCTTT.

This clonotype was seen a handful of times. The CDR3 reads CASSSMTTSTDTQYF. The CDR3, as DNA: TGTGCCAGCAGCTCAATGACAACTAGCACAGATACGCAGTATTTT. This rearrangement joins TRBV11-3 to TRBJ2-3; no reliable D call. The CDR3 spans 15 residues. With 4 bases removed from V and 0 bases from J, the gap between germline ends came to 11 bases. Germline-derived CDR1 and CDR2 are SGHNT and YENEEA.

The rearrangement links TRBV15 to TRBJ2-3; D unclear. The CDR3 consists of 15 residues. V was clipped by 0 bases and J by 0 bases, with 7 bases between them. CDR1 is LNHNV and CDR2 is YYDKDF in the germline V gene (reference sequence). In DNA, the CDR3 is TGTGCCACCAGCAGAGATGTTGGAAGCACAGATACGCAGTATTTT. Translation: CATSRDVGSTDTQYF.

The chain employs TRBV7-9 and TRBJ2-7, with no clear D. V lost 8 bases, J lost 7 bases, and 6 bases lay in between. Germline loops: CDR1 SEHNR, CDR2 FQNEAQ (reference sequence). The CDR3 spans 9 residues. CDR3 nucleotide sequence: TGTGCCAGCGGCAAGGAGCAGTACTTC. Residues: CASGKEQYF.

This clonotype has only a few counts. V usage is TRBV7-6 and J usage is TRBJ2-2; perhaps TRBD1 as D (6 bases). Germline V gene data show CDR1 as SGHVS and CDR2 as FNYEAQ. This CDR3 contains 15 residues. Trimming took 5 bases from V and 4 from J, leaving 14 bases between them. CDR3 residues: CASSPEGHITGELFF. The DNA of the CDR3 is TGTGCCAGCAGCCCAGAGGGACACATCACCGGGGAGCTGTTTTTT.

The count of this clonotype is one. The rearrangement joins TRBV4-1 to TRBJ1-1; D gene unclear. Trimming took 0 bases from V and 7 from J, leaving 12 bases between them. This CDR3 spans 14 amino acids. Germline V CDR1 and CDR2: MGHRA, YSYEKL. The CDR3 here is CASSQDPRAGEAFF. The CDR3 DNA follows: TGCGCCAGCAGCCAAGATCCGAGGGCAGGTGAAGCTTTCTTT.

The rearrangement joins TRBV4-1 to TRBJ2-1; D gene ambiguous. The CDR3 covers 13 residues. CDR1 MGHRA and CDR2 YSYEKL come from the germline V gene. With 1 base removed from V and 7 bases from J, the gap between germline ends came to 8 bases. Here the CDR3 DNA reads TGCGCCAGCAGCCAAGTCGGCGTTAATGAGCAGTTCTTC. Amino acid sequence: CASSQVGVNEQFF.

This clonotype appeared a single time. Mismatch with germline at one junction end may stem from a read error. The chain recombines TRBV7-4 with TRBJ2-2, with a tentative D call TRBD1 (5 bases). The CDR3 consists of 13 residues. Germline V gene sequence: CDR1 SGHVT, CDR2 SQSDAQ. CDR3 DNA sequence: TGTACCAGCAGCTTCAGGGTGGACGGGGAGCTGTTTTTT. Encoded protein: CTSSFRVDGELFF.